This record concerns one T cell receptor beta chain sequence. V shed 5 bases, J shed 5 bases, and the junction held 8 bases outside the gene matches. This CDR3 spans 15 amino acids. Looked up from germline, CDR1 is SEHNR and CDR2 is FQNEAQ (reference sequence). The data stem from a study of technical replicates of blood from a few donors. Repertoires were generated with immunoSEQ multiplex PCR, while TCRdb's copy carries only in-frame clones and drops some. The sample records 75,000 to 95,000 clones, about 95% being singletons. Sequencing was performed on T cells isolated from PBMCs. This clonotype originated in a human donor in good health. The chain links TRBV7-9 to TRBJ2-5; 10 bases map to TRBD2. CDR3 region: CASSPKRGGQETQYF. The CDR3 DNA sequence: TGTGCCAGCAGCCCAAAGCGGGGGGGCCAGGAGACCCAGTACTTC.